The rows below give T cell receptor beta chains drawn from one sample of a study of spatial heterogeneity in lung cancer. TCRdb analysed the 5' RACE reads with MiXCR anew, one entry per CDR3 protein. The table shows fewer than 50,000 distinct CDR3 sequences, with roughly a tenth occurring only once. Here the sequenced sample was PBMCs, taken at follow-up. The receptor set was obtained from a female donor with early-stage non-small cell lung cancer. The CDR3 runs from the conserved cysteine through the conserved F or W. A D gene is named only where the DNA matches it firmly. For some rows the clone size is stated as once, few or many, or as a class when expanded; others skip it.

D	size	V	J	DNA	CDR3
NA	few	TRBV7-9	TRBJ2-5	TGTGCCAGCAGCTTAGTGCGGAGCACCCAAGAGACCCAGTACTTC	CASSLVRSTQETQYF
NA	few	TRBV27	TRBJ2-6	TGTGCCAGCAGATCGAACTCTGGGGCCAACGTCCTGACTTTC	CASRSNSGANVLTF
NA	few	TRBV20-1	TRBJ2-7	TGCAGTGCCCCTAGTCAGGACTACGAGCAGTACTTC	CSAPSQDYEQYF
TRBD1	many	TRBV10-3	TRBJ2-2	TGTGCCACAGGGACAGGACTAAACACCGGGGAGCTGTTTTTT	CATGTGLNTGELFF
NA	NA	TRBV5-6	TRBJ2-7	TGTGCCAGCAGCGTGGAGGACAGTTACTACGAGCAGTACTTC	CASSVEDSYYEQYF
NA	many	TRBV5-6	TRBJ2-3	TGTGCCAGCAGTCCCCGGGGACCCCAAAGCACAGATACGCAGTATTTT	CASSPRGPQSTDTQYF
TRBD1	many	TRBV12-3/TRBV12-4	TRBJ2-5	TGTGCCAGCAGTTTCGGATCGGGACAGGGGGAAGAGACCCAGTACTTC	CASSFGSGQGEETQYF
TRBD2	many	TRBV11-1	TRBJ2-4	TGTGCCAGCAGCTTAGGCGGCGGGGGGGCGAGTCGGAACATTCAGTACTTC	CASSLGGGGASRNIQYF
TRBD1	few	TRBV27	TRBJ2-7	TGTGCCAGCGCTCGCACCGGGACAGGGGTGTCCTACGAGCAGTACTTC	CASARTGTGVSYEQYF
TRBD1	NA	TRBV4-2	TRBJ1-2	TGTGCCAGCAGGACTACAGGGGAGGGCTATGGCTACGCCTTC	CASRTTGEGYGYAF
NA	few	TRBV28	TRBJ2-7	TGTGCCAGCAACGGGCAACCTTCCTACGAGCAGTACTTC	CASNGQPSYEQYF
TRBD1	NA	TRBV5-5	TRBJ1-1	TGTGCCAGCAGCAAAGGACAGGGGAACACTGAAGCTTTCTTT	CASSKGQGNTEAFF
TRBD1	few	TRBV9	TRBJ2-7	TGTGCCAGCAGCGTAGCTCAGACAGGGGGCGACGAGCAGTACTTC	CASSVAQTGGDEQYF
TRBD1	many	TRBV15	TRBJ2-7	TGTGCCACCAGCATGGACAGGGGCTACGAGCAGTACTTC	CATSMDRGYEQYF
TRBD1	few	TRBV28	TRBJ1-1	TGTGCCAGCAGCTCCCCGGACAGGCAACAAGCTTTCTTT	CASSSPDRQQAFF
NA	many	TRBV21-1	TRBJ2-7	TGTGCCAGAACTAAGGACAGGGAAGACGAGCAGTACTTC	CARTKDREDEQYF
NA	few	TRBV5-6	TRBJ1-2	TGTGCCAGCAGCGCGTACGAGGATGGCTACACCTTC	CASSAYEDGYTF
NA	few	TRBV2	TRBJ1-5	TGTGCCAGCAAGGGAGATAGCAATCAGCCCCAGCATTTT	CASKGDSNQPQHF
NA	many	TRBV7-9	TRBJ2-7	TGTGCCAGTGAGAGCCCGCCGGGGACTCTCTACGAGCAGTACTTC	CASESPPGTLYEQYF
TRBD1	NA	TRBV7-9	TRBJ2-5	TGTGCCAGCAGTGGGACAGGGAAAGAGACCCAGTACTTC	CASSGTGKETQYF
TRBD1	few	TRBV27	TRBJ2-6	TGTGCCAGCAGGGACAGGGGCTCTGGGGCCAACGTCCTGACTTTC	CASRDRGSGANVLTF
TRBD2	many	TRBV5-1	TRBJ2-3	TGCGCCAGCACCCCAGCGGGGGCCGCAGATACGCAGTATTTT	CASTPAGAADTQYF
NA	NA	TRBV2	TRBJ1-1	TGTGCCAGCACCCTAGGTGTTAACACTGAAGCTTTCTTT	CASTLGVNTEAFF
NA	NA	TRBV6-1	TRBJ2-2	TGTGCCAGCAATAGACGATCCAACACCGGGGAGCTGTTTTTT	CASNRRSNTGELFF
TRBD1	many	TRBV6-2/TRBV6-3	TRBJ2-5	TGTGCCAGCAGTTCCCAGGGGGCGAGGCAAGAGACCCAGTACTTC	CASSSQGARQETQYF
TRBD1	many	TRBV24-1	TRBJ2-1	TGTGCCACCAGTGACTCGACAGGGACCCTATTCAATGAGCAGTTCTTC	CATSDSTGTLFNEQFF
NA	many	TRBV19	TRBJ1-4	TGTGCCAGTACCGACACTCCTACAAATGAAAAACTGTTTTTT	CASTDTPTNEKLFF
TRBD1	few	TRBV12-5	TRBJ2-3	TGTGCTAGTGGTTTGAGGGACAGGGATGTTGGTACGCAGTATTTT	CASGLRDRDVGTQYF